Listed below are T cell receptor beta chains from one sample, sequenced in a study of Tregs in tolerant kidney transplant recipients. Generated by immunoSEQ multiplex PCR, the TCRdb table keeps only in-frame clones and is missing some. The sample holds some 250,000 clones; about 80% are singletons and the top ten take approximately 0.69%. Sequencing was done on a sample of CD4+ T cells from blood. Every receptor here comes from a human donor in good health. The CDR3 runs from the conserved cysteine through the conserved F or W. Each record gives: V gene, J gene, clone size, D gene, CDR3 protein, CDR3 DNA. A D gene is named only where the DNA matches it firmly. Size tells how often a clone was seen (once, few, many) or the class of an expanded clone, and some rows leave it out.

V: TRBV11-3; J: TRBJ2-5; size: once; D: NA; CDR3: CASSPQGRETQYF; DNA: TGTGCCAGCAGCCCACAGGGCCGGGAGACCCAGTACTTC
V: TRBV7-8; J: TRBJ1-4; size: NA; D: NA; CDR3: CASSFLVATNEKLFF; DNA: TGTGCCAGCAGCTTTCTTGTAGCAACTAATGAAAAACTGTTTTTT
V: TRBV6-4; J: TRBJ2-7; size: NA; D: TRBD2; CDR3: CASSKAGGYEQYF; DNA: TGTGCCAGCAGCAAAGCGGGAGGGTACGAGCAGTACTTC
V: TRBV6-1; J: TRBJ1-2; size: once; D: NA; CDR3: CASSRTEGSFYGYTF; DNA: TGTGCCAGCAGCCGGACGGAGGGGAGCTTTTATGGCTACACCTTC
V: TRBV6-5; J: TRBJ2-2; size: NA; D: NA; CDR3: CASSPRGGNTGELFF; DNA: TGTGCCAGCAGCCCCAGAGGGGGTAACACCGGGGAGCTGTTTTTT
V: TRBV5-1; J: TRBJ2-7; size: NA; D: NA; CDR3: CASSLRLGGSYEQYF; DNA: TGCGCCAGCAGCTTGAGGTTAGGGGGCTCCTACGAGCAGTACTTC
V: TRBV5-1; J: TRBJ2-3; size: NA; D: NA; CDR3: CASSLEVTDTQYF; DNA: TGCGCCAGCAGCTTGGAAGTGACAGATACGCAGTATTTT
V: TRBV5-4; J: TRBJ2-5; size: once; D: TRBD2; CDR3: CASSFGGGGQETQYF; DNA: TGTGCCAGCAGCTTCGGCGGCGGGGGACAAGAGACCCAGTACTTC
V: TRBV7-2; J: TRBJ1-2; size: NA; D: NA; CDR3: CASSLEGVYYGYTF; DNA: TGTGCCAGCAGCTTAGAGGGGGTCTACTATGGCTACACCTTC
V: TRBV18; J: TRBJ1-2; size: NA; D: NA; CDR3: CASSPRQDGYTF; DNA: TGTGCCAGCTCACCAAGGCAAGATGGCTACACCTTC
V: TRBV7-2; J: TRBJ2-7; size: NA; D: NA; CDR3: CASSLARAGPPYEQYF; DNA: TGTGCCAGCAGCTTAGCGAGGGCGGGTCCACCCTACGAGCAGTACTTC
V: TRBV5-1; J: TRBJ1-2; size: NA; D: NA; CDR3: CASSLAAASTFNYGYTF; DNA: TGCGCCAGCAGCTTGGCCGCAGCGTCTACTTTTAACTATGGCTACACCTTC
V: TRBV7-9; J: TRBJ2-5; size: NA; D: TRBD2; CDR3: CASSSRGSGLQETQYF; DNA: TGTGCCAGCAGCTCTCGGGGTAGCGGGCTTCAAGAGACCCAGTACTTC
V: TRBV28; J: TRBJ1-2; size: NA; D: NA; CDR3: CASSWPGDGWWGYGYTF; DNA: TGTGCCAGCAGTTGGCCCGGGGACGGGTGGTGGGGCTATGGCTACACCTTC
V: TRBV7-9; J: TRBJ2-5; size: NA; D: NA; CDR3: CASSLAAGSGETQYF; DNA: TGTGCCAGCAGCTTAGCGGCAGGGTCGGGGGAGACCCAGTACTTC
V: TRBV5-4; J: TRBJ2-7; size: few; D: NA; CDR3: CASSNQPSGNEQYF; DNA: TGTGCCAGCAGCAATCAACCCTCGGGGAACGAGCAGTACTTC
V: TRBV18; J: TRBJ2-7; size: NA; D: NA; CDR3: CASSPPDRTYEQYF; DNA: TGTGCCAGCTCACCACCCGACAGAACCTACGAGCAGTACTTC
V: TRBV14; J: TRBJ2-1; size: NA; D: TRBD1; CDR3: CASSPDRGDEQFF; DNA: TGTGCCAGCAGCCCAGACAGGGGCGATGAGCAGTTCTTC
V: TRBV15; J: TRBJ2-7; size: few; D: NA; CDR3: CATSSGRGNYEQYF; DNA: TGTGCCACCAGCAGTGGAAGGGGGAACTACGAGCAGTACTTC
V: TRBV5-1; J: TRBJ2-7; size: few; D: TRBD2; CDR3: CASSLVPGGSYEQYF; DNA: TGCGCCAGCAGCTTGGTTCCGGGAGGGAGCTACGAGCAGTACTTC
V: TRBV7-8; J: TRBJ2-5; size: NA; D: NA; CDR3: CASSPFPRQETQYF; DNA: TGTGCCAGCAGCCCGTTTCCTAGGCAAGAGACCCAGTACTTC
V: TRBV4-1; J: TRBJ2-7; size: NA; D: NA; CDR3: CASSQEQGKQYF; DNA: TGCGCCAGCAGCCAGGAACAGGGTAAGCAGTACTTC
V: TRBV7-2; J: TRBJ1-1; size: once; D: NA; CDR3: CASSLGGGTEAFF; DNA: TGTGCCAGCAGCTTAGGAGGGGGCACTGAAGCTTTCTTT
V: TRBV5-4; J: TRBJ1-1; size: few; D: NA; CDR3: CASSLDRGEAFF; DNA: TGTGCCAGCAGCTTGGACCGCGGTGAAGCTTTCTTT
V: TRBV11-1; J: TRBJ2-2; size: NA; D: NA; CDR3: CASSSQTNTGELFF; DNA: TGTGCCAGCAGCTCCCAAACGAACACCGGGGAGCTGTTTTTT
V: TRBV27; J: TRBJ2-3; size: NA; D: TRBD1; CDR3: CASSFWGQGAGDTQYF; DNA: TGTGCCAGCAGTTTCTGGGGACAGGGGGCTGGAGATACGCAGTATTTT
V: TRBV27; J: TRBJ1-1; size: NA; D: NA; CDR3: CASSFWGNTEAFF; DNA: TGTGCCAGCAGTTTTTGGGGGAACACTGAAGCTTTCTTT
V: TRBV27; J: TRBJ1-1; size: NA; D: NA; CDR3: CASGVGTEAFF; DNA: TGTGCCAGCGGGGTTGGCACTGAAGCTTTCTTT
V: TRBV29-1; J: TRBJ2-7; size: NA; D: TRBD1; CDR3: CSVVGTGGKLNEQYF; DNA: TGCAGCGTTGTCGGGACAGGGGGAAAGCTAAACGAGCAGTACTTC
V: TRBV29-1; J: TRBJ2-7; size: NA; D: NA; CDR3: CSVGGLGEQYF; DNA: TGCAGCGTTGGGGGGTTGGGCGAGCAGTACTTC
V: TRBV10-3; J: TRBJ2-7; size: NA; D: NA; CDR3: CAISEDRDIQEQYF; DNA: TGTGCCATCAGTGAAGACCGGGACATTCAAGAGCAGTACTTC
V: TRBV6-5; J: TRBJ2-7; size: NA; D: NA; CDR3: CASSYTGKDEQYF; DNA: TGTGCCAGCAGTTACACGGGAAAAGACGAGCAGTACTTC
V: TRBV4-1; J: TRBJ2-7; size: NA; D: NA; CDR3: CASSQWTHTYEQYF; DNA: TGCGCCAGCAGCCAATGGACACATACCTACGAGCAGTACTTC
V: TRBV5-5; J: TRBJ2-7; size: few; D: NA; CDR3: CASSLQNSYEQYF; DNA: TGTGCCAGCAGCTTGCAGAACTCCTACGAGCAGTACTTC
V: TRBV15; J: TRBJ2-2; size: few; D: NA; CDR3: CATSRGTLNTGELFF; DNA: TGTGCCACCAGCAGAGGGACACTGAACACCGGGGAGCTGTTTTTT
V: TRBV7-3; J: TRBJ1-2; size: NA; D: NA; CDR3: CASSLSGQNYGYTF; DNA: TGTGCCAGCAGCTTATCGGGTCAGAACTATGGCTACACCTTC
V: TRBV2; J: TRBJ1-4; size: NA; D: TRBD1; CDR3: CASRRSRGLGEKLFF; DNA: TGTGCCAGCAGGCGATCCAGGGGGCTGGGTGAAAAACTGTTTTTT
V: TRBV20-1; J: TRBJ2-1; size: NA; D: NA; CDR3: CSASEIEQFF; DNA: TGCAGTGCCTCAGAGATTGAGCAGTTCTTC
V: TRBV19; J: TRBJ2-7; size: NA; D: NA; CDR3: CASSPQRFSEQYF; DNA: TGTGCCAGTAGTCCCCAACGCTTCAGCGAGCAGTACTTC
V: TRBV21-1; J: TRBJ2-7; size: NA; D: NA; CDR3: CASSGKVVGGAAYEQYF; DNA: TGTGCCAGCAGCGGAAAGGTGGTAGGGGGCGCGGCCTACGAGCAGTACTTC
V: TRBV19; J: TRBJ1-4; size: once; D: NA; CDR3: CASSIRGLKEKLFF; DNA: TGTGCCAGTAGTATCAGGGGTTTAAAAGAAAAACTGTTTTTT
V: TRBV7-8; J: TRBJ1-1; size: few; D: TRBD1; CDR3: CASSVPGQGPTEAFF; DNA: TGTGCCAGCAGCGTACCGGGACAGGGTCCTACTGAAGCTTTCTTT
V: TRBV29-1; J: TRBJ2-5; size: NA; D: NA; CDR3: CSVDGQKETQYF; DNA: TGCAGCGTTGATGGGCAGAAAGAGACCCAGTACTTC
V: TRBV19; J: TRBJ1-1; size: NA; D: TRBD1; CDR3: CASSRKQGARLRCTEAFF; DNA: TGTGCCAGTAGTCGCAAACAGGGGGCGCGATTACGTTGCACTGAAGCTTTCTTT
V: TRBV30; J: TRBJ1-5; size: NA; D: TRBD1; CDR3: CAWRVTGQGYHNQPQHF; DNA: TGTGCCTGGAGAGTAACGGGACAGGGGTACCATAATCAGCCCCAGCATTTT